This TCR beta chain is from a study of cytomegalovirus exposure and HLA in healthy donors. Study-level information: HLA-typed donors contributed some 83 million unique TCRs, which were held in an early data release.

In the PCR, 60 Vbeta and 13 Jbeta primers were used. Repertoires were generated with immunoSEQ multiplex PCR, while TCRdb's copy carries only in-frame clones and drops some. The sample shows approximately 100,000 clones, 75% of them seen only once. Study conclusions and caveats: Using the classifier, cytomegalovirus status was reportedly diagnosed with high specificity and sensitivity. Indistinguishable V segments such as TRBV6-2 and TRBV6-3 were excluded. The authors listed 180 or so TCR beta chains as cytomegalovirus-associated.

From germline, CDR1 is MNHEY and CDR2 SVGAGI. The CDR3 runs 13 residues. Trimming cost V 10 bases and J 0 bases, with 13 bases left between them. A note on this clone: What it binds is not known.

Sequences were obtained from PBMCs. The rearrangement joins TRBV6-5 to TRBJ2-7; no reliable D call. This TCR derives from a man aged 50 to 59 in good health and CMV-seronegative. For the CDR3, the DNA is TGTGCCACTCAGCCTAGTGACTCCTACGAGCAGTACTTC. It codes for CATQPSDSYEQYF.